The entry that follows covers one T cell receptor (beta chain) sequence. What it binds is unknown. This PCR relied on a set of 60 Vbeta primers and 13 Jbeta primers. Assay used: immunoSEQ multiplex PCR; TCRdb lists only in-frame clones, some missing. The sample carries fewer than 250,000 clones, around 83% recorded once. The data originate from a study of cytomegalovirus exposure and HLA in healthy donors. As for the study in general: Approximately 80 million unique TCRs from HLA-typed donors were held in an early data release.

The CDR3 has 15 residues. Germline V gene data show CDR1 as MGHRA and CDR2 as YSYEKL. The study, taken as a whole, reports: The presence/absence work took it that sequencing depth was about the same across donors. Investigators reported 164 TCR beta chains as tied to cytomegalovirus.

This TCR came from a woman in her forties or fifties in good health and CMV-seropositive. The chain couples TRBV4-1 to TRBJ2-5; 10 bases align to TRBD2. The end of the DNA aligns better with TRBJ2-7, so the J call may be wrong. The specimen sequenced was PBMCs. The CDR3 here is CASSQVTSGLNEQYF. CDR3 nucleotide sequence: TGCGCCAGCAGCCAAGTGACTAGCGGGTTGAACGAGCAGTACTTC.